Below, 26 T cell receptor beta chains from the same sample are listed, as sequenced in a study of prognosis after radiotherapy for stage I lung cancer. Two-round multiplex PCR, the amplification method, yielded TCR beta CDR3 from genomic DNA. Individual primers that were specific to each TRBV and TRBJ gene served in first-round PCR. TCRdb analysed the multiplex PCR reads with MiXCR anew, one entry per CDR3 protein. The sample carries roughly 25,000 distinct CDR3 sequences, 25% to 35% recorded once. This specimen was PBMCs, taken before or after stereotactic body radiation therapy (not recorded which). These TCRs come from a donor of 50 years or more with non-small cell lung cancer.

For this clonotype: At one of its ends the junction is not consistent with the germline gene, which may arise from a read error. V usage is TRBV6-2 or TRBV6-3 and J usage is TRBJ2-2; TRBD1 matches at 8 bases. The CDR3 spans 15 residues. Germline lookup yields CDR1 MNHEY and CDR2 SVGEGT. The CDR3 nucleotides are TGTGCCAGCAGTGAACGGACAGGGAACACCGCGGAGCTGTTTTTT. It specifies CASSERTGNTAELFF.

The sample holds many counts of this clonotype. V is TRBV6-1 and J is TRBJ1-2; 8 bases agree with TRBD1. Germline CDR1 is MNHNS and CDR2 is SASEGT. This CDR3 is built from 15 residues. The V segment lost 6 bases and the J segment 3 bases; nucleotides outside the gene matches: 9. CDR3 DNA: TGTGCCAGCAGCAATAAAGACAGGGGCGACTATGGCTACACCTTC. Amino acid sequence: CASSNKDRGDYGYTF.

The chain has TRBV27 and TRBJ1-6; the match to TRBD1 covers 10 bases. The CDR3 has 15 residues. The V segment lost 3 bases and the J segment 7 bases; nucleotides outside the gene matches: 3. Germline V gives CDR1 MNHEY, CDR2 SMNVEV (reference sequence). DNA for the CDR3: TGTGCCAGCAGTTTCCAGGGACAGGGGAATTCACCCCTCCACTTT. It encodes CASSFQGQGNSPLHF.

This clonotype was seen many times. This chain uses TRBV20-1 with TRBJ2-7; D is possibly TRBD1 (5 bases). The CDR3 contains 14 residues. Germline V gene sequence: CDR1 DFQATT, CDR2 SNEGSKA (reference sequence). V was shortened by 1 base and J by 3 bases, with 13 bases between the two germline ends. The chain's CDR3 is CSARGPGSSYEQYF. CDR3 in DNA: TGCAGTGCTAGAGGTCCAGGGTCAAGCTACGAGCAGTACTTC.

In this sample, this clonotype turned up many times. The chain links TRBV24-1 to TRBJ2-7, with 12 positions matching TRBD2. The CDR3 spans 14 residues. The J segment lost 4 bases and the V segment lost 9 bases, leaving 6 bases of the junction unmatched. Germline V gene lookup returns CDR1 KGHDR and CDR2 SFDVKD. CDR3 protein: CATPTSGSIYEQYF. The CDR3 nucleotides read TGTGCCACCCCGACTAGCGGGAGCATATACGAGCAGTACTTC.

V gene TRBV7-3 combines with J gene TRBJ2-3; D may correspond to TRBD1 or TRBD2 (5 bases each). V lost 4 bases, J lost 4 bases, and 24 bases lay in between. Germline CDR1 and CDR2: SGHTA and FQGTGA. The CDR3 spans 18 residues. DNA of the CDR3: TGTGCCAGCAGCTACATCCACATTAGGGGACCCGGCGCAGATACGCAGTATTTT. Its protein is CASSYIHIRGPGADTQYF.

This clonotype was detected many times. The chain combines TRBV9 with TRBJ2-1; 12 nucleotides line up with TRBD2. Germline values: CDR1 SGDLS, CDR2 YYNGEE. The V and J ends lost 0 bases and 0 bases, in that order; junction bases with no gene match: 10. The length of the CDR3 is 20 residues. The CDR3 DNA reads as TGTGCCAGCAGCGTAGGACCGGGACTAGCGGGCCGGAGCTCCTACAATGAGCAGTTCTTC. Encoded protein: CASSVGPGLAGRSSYNEQFF.

A word on this clonotype: Compared with germline, one end of the junction differs, possibly owing to a read error. This chain joins TRBV12-3 or TRBV12-4 and TRBJ2-7; D possibly matches TRBD1 or TRBD2 (5 bases each). The CDR3 covers 15 residues. The CDR3 reads CASSLAQGARHEQYF. DNA for the CDR3: TGCGCCAGCAGTTTAGCGCAGGGAGCCCGGCACGAGCAGTACTTC.

Ten or more counts support this clonotype. The gene calls are TRBV3-1 and TRBJ1-1; a weak D match, TRBD1 (6 bases). From germline, CDR1 is LGHDT and CDR2 YNNKEL (reference sequence). The CDR3 runs to 13 residues. V was clipped by 5 bases and J by 0 bases, with 7 bases between them. CDR3 loop: CASSRTVNTEAFF. CDR3 sequence (DNA): TGTGCCAGCAGCAGGACAGTGAACACTGAAGCTTTCTTT.

In this sample, this clonotype turned up many times. The rearrangement uses TRBV5-5 and TRBJ2-7; tentatively, D is TRBD1 (6 bases). V was clipped by 4 bases and J by 0 bases, with 11 bases between them. CDR3 length equals 14 residues. CDR1 is SGHKS, CDR2 YYEKEE, per germline (reference sequence). The CDR3 DNA is TGTGCCAGCAGCCGGACAGTGAGCTCCTACGAGCAGTACTTC. Its translation is CASSRTVSSYEQYF. Drawing the rest from reference TRBV5-5 and TRBJ2-7, the complete variable domain is DAGVTQSPTHLIKTRGQQVTLRCSPISGHKSVSWYQQVLGQGPQFIFQYYEKEERGRGNFPDRFSARQFPNYSSELNVNALLLGDSALYLCASSRTVSSYEQYFGPGTRLTVT.

This chain links TRBV30 with TRBJ1-1; 8 bases agree with TRBD1. The J segment lost 0 bases and the V segment lost 4 bases, leaving 10 bases of the junction unmatched. Germline values: CDR1 GTSNPN, CDR2 SVGIG (reference sequence). The CDR3 is 16 residues long. CDR3: CAWNSGQGIMNTEAFF. The DNA of the CDR3 is TGTGCCTGGAACTCCGGACAGGGAATAATGAACACTGAAGCTTTCTTT.

This chain joins TRBV6-2 or TRBV6-3 and TRBJ1-3; no firm D call. Deletions cut 7 bases from V and 0 bases from J, with 7 bases between. There are 13 residues in the CDR3. Germline V lookup: CDR1 MNHEY, CDR2 SVGEGT. The CDR3 here is CASKISSGNTIYF. The CDR3 nucleotides read TGTGCCAGCAAGATTAGCTCTGGAAACACCATATATTTT.

This clonotype was observed at least ten times. J is TRBJ2-2 and V is TRBV3-1, with D maybe TRBD1 (6 bases). Per germline, CDR1 LGHDT and CDR2 YNNKEL (reference sequence). CDR3 size: 16 residues. Trimming removed 4 bases from V and 4 bases from J, with 16 bases in between. The DNA for the CDR3 is TGTGCCAGCAGCCTCCTTGGACAGATTAGCACCGGGGAGCTGTTTTTT. Translating it yields CASSLLGQISTGELFF.

This clonotype was observed at least ten times. The chain couples TRBV6-4 to TRBJ1-2; D perhaps matches TRBD1 (5 bases). The CDR3 consists of 18 residues. Trimming shortened V by 2 bases and J by 1 base, and 20 bases separated the two germline ends. Per germline, CDR1 MRHNA and CDR2 SNTAGT. The CDR3 loop reads CASSDTPRGGADNYGYTF. In DNA, the CDR3 is TGTGCCAGCAGTGACACCCCCCGTGGAGGGGCGGATAACTATGGCTACACCTTC.

At least ten counts were recorded for this clonotype. The rearrangement links TRBV11-1 to TRBJ1-5; no reliable D call. The CDR3 is 13 residues long. Trimming left V 4 bases short and J 9 bases short, with 13 bases between. Germline CDR1 is SGHAT and CDR2 is FQDESV (reference sequence). In DNA form, the CDR3 reads TGTGCCAGCAGCTCGAGACCGGACGGGCCCCAGCATTTT. This translates into CASSSRPDGPQHF. Full variable domain (rest looked up from reference TRBV11-1 and TRBJ1-5): EAEVAQSPRYKITEKSQAVAFWCDPISGHATLYWYRQILGQGPELLVQFQDESVVDDSQLPKDRFSAERLKGVDSTLKIQPAELGDSAMYLCASSSRPDGPQHFGDGTRLSIL.

In this sample, this clonotype turned up many times. This chain connects TRBV2 to TRBJ2-7, with 9 bases fitting TRBD2. Germline trimming cut 4 bases from V and 6 bases from J; bases unmatched to any gene: 7. CDR3 length: 14 residues. Per germline, CDR1 SNHLY and CDR2 FYNNEI. The CDR3 reads CASSVAREGSEQYF. The CDR3, as DNA: TGTGCCAGCAGTGTGGCGCGGGAGGGCTCCGAGCAGTACTTC.

This clonotype was counted many times. The chain carries TRBV5-1 and TRBJ2-5, with 7 bases identical to TRBD2. After removal of 0 bases from V and 4 bases from J, the junction contained 6 bases not matched to a gene. The CDR3 extends over 15 amino acids. CDR1 and CDR2 from the germline V gene are SGHRS and YFSETQ. The CDR3 bases are TGCGCCAGCAGCTTGGTGGCGGGGGAGGGAGAGACCCAGTACTTC. This encodes CASSLVAGEGETQYF.

Details on this clonotype: A read error may explain this, as a much larger clone is one base away. This chain connects TRBV11-1 to TRBJ1-1, with D possibly matching TRBD1 (5 bases). Germline CDR1 SGHAT, CDR2 FQDESV (reference sequence). This CDR3 comprises 13 residues. The CDR3 sequence: CASSLVRGTEALF. CDR3 in DNA: TGTGCCAGCAGCTTAGTTCGGGGCACTGAAGCTCTCTTT.

This clonotype was picked up many times. The chain links TRBV28 to TRBJ2-7; D not resolved. The CDR3 runs 11 residues. V lost 6 bases, J lost 2 bases, and 5 bases lay in between. Germline lookup yields CDR1 MDHEN and CDR2 SYDVKM. This CDR3 is CASRTTYEQYF. The CDR3 DNA is TGTGCCAGCAGGACAACCTACGAGCAGTACTTC.

This clonotype was seen a single time. The chain recombines TRBV6-2 or TRBV6-3 with TRBJ2-2; tentatively, D is TRBD1 or TRBD2 (5 bases each). Looked up from germline, CDR1 is MNHEY and CDR2 is SVGEGT. CDR3 length: 17 amino acids. Between the trimmed V and J ends, which lost 7 bases and 2 bases, there was a span of 20 bases. Here the CDR3 DNA reads TGTGCCAGCACCTATAAACGAGGGGCGGTCAACACCGGGGAGCTGTTTTTT. Translated, it gives CASTYKRGAVNTGELFF.

This chain links TRBV6-1 with TRBJ2-1, with 7 nucleotides matching TRBD2. Germline V CDR1 and CDR2: MNHNS, SASEGT. Trimming took 7 bases from V and 10 from J; bases not matched to a gene: 16. This CDR3 spans 15 amino acids. The CDR3 region is CASTLGTTVMGEQFF. For the CDR3, the DNA is TGTGCCAGCACCTTAGGGACTACGGTCATGGGCGAGCAGTTCTTC.

Ten or more counts support this clonotype. The V and J genes are TRBV28 and TRBJ1-6; D is perhaps TRBD1 (5 bases). Between the trimmed V and J ends, which lost 1 base and 4 bases, there was a span of 8 bases. CDR1 and CDR2 (germline): MDHEN, SYDVKM. The CDR3 sequence is 15 residues long. The CDR3 nucleotides read TGTGCCAGCAGTTTATTCAGGGATTATAATTCACCCCTCCACTTT. Protein: CASSLFRDYNSPLHF.

In this sample, this clonotype turned up many times. The genes are TRBV2 and TRBJ2-7; D remains ambiguous. Between the trimmed V and J ends, which lost 8 bases and 6 bases, there was a span of 11 bases. The CDR3 loop spans 11 amino acids. Germline lookup yields CDR1 SNHLY and CDR2 FYNNEI. Here the CDR3 DNA reads TGTGCCAGCGGTAGGGCTTTCGAGCAGTACTTC. It codes for CASGRAFEQYF.

This clonotype was counted at least ten times. The chain employs TRBV10-3 and TRBJ2-5, with D perhaps matching TRBD2 (6 bases). V lost 6 bases and J lost 0, with 8 bases in between. CDR3 length: 13 residues. Germline V gene data show CDR1 as ENHRY and CDR2 as SYGVKD. CDR3: CAIRIADQETQYF. The DNA of the CDR3 is TGTGCCATCAGGATAGCGGACCAAGAGACCCAGTACTTC.

In the case of this clonotype: With a much larger clone just one base away, this may be a read error. CDR3 region: CASSIDRGSGDNVLTF. CDR3 DNA sequence: TGTGCCAGTAGTATAGATCGGGGCTCTGGGGACAACGTCCTGACTTTC. V usage is TRBV19 and J usage is TRBJ2-6; D may match TRBD1 or TRBD2 (5 bases each). The germline V gene encodes CDR1 LNHDA and CDR2 SQIVND (reference sequence). The length of the CDR3 is 16 residues. The complete variable domain, with remaining parts taken from reference TRBV19 and TRBJ2-6, reads DGGITQSPKYLFRKEGQNVTLSCEQNLNHDAMYWYRQDPGQGLRLIYYSQIVNDFQKGDIAEGYSVSREKKESFPLTVTSAQKNPTAFYLCASSIDRGSGDNVLTFGAGSRLTVL.

Points on this clonotype: A far larger clone is just one base off, so this is likely a read error. V and J are TRBV6-6 and TRBJ1-2; D is unclear. Germline V gene sequence: CDR1 MNHNY, CDR2 SVGAGI (reference sequence). CDR3 size: 14 residues. CDR3 nucleotide sequence: TGTGCCAGCAGTTACTCGGAACTAACGCAAGGCTGCACCTTC. This gives the protein CASSYSELTQGCTF.